Listed below are T cell receptor beta chains from one sample, sequenced in a study of IL-32 and malignant T cell survival in cutaneous lymphoma. Assay used: immunoSEQ multiplex PCR; TCRdb lists only in-frame clones, some missing. The table records a few thousand clones, about 81% of them present only once. This specimen consisted of blood, obtained on day 0. The receptors were sampled from a human donor with cutaneous T cell lymphoma. The CDR3 runs from the conserved cysteine through the conserved F or W. The order of the fields is clone size, V gene, CDR3 protein. Only part of the rows carry a size: once, few, many, or a class if the clone is expanded.

few TRBV29-1 CSALGQNEQYF
- TRBV21-1 CASSKAKRRTGYQETQYF
- TRBV29-1 CSVDGGKGPWETQYF
- TRBV7-6 CASSRGLAGGPTSTDTQYF
once TRBV15 CATSRDIGQGNTGELFF
- TRBV28 CATRTGTGDGWGDLFF
- TRBV9 CASSVGTNNEQFF
- TRBV25-1 CASSDPDRARQYF
- TRBV14 CASSRTFSGGADTQYF
- TRBV4-1 CASSQDPGGAAYEQYF
- TRBV23-1 CASSQTEAGEVIF
- TRBV4-3 CASSQDQTSRETQYF
- TRBV11-2 CASSLAQGRPTDTQYF
- TRBV19 CASSIGRGTSIPQETQYF
once TRBV19 CASSLASGEFTEAFF
- TRBV7-2 CASSTSSGGSYEQYF
- TRBV2 CASSDDGVQDTQYF
once TRBV9 CASSVGGTSAGYEQYF
- TRBV19 CASTAGPGGDEQFF
- TRBV25-1 CASSGGVYNEQFF
once TRBV19 CASSIKSTGELFF
- TRBV5-1 CASSLNSYEQYF
- TRBV13 CASSSGGAGELFF
- TRBV4-1 CASSLLGRGETEAFF
- TRBV4-2 CASSQRAIYNEQFF
- TRBV29-1 CSVEGDRDRYEQYF
- TRBV7-9 CASSLVGTAGTQYF
large TRBV7-9 CASSSREVGAYEQYF
- TRBV7-8 CASSLGVTAGNEQFF
- TRBV4-3 CASSLGTGAKNIQYF
- TRBV9 CASSVGQKNTGELFF
- TRBV11-3 CASSSRGSETQYF
- TRBV10-3 CAISAGPEHIYF
- TRBV7-7 CASSLGRYNEQFF
- TRBV12-1 CASSFLASSYEQYF